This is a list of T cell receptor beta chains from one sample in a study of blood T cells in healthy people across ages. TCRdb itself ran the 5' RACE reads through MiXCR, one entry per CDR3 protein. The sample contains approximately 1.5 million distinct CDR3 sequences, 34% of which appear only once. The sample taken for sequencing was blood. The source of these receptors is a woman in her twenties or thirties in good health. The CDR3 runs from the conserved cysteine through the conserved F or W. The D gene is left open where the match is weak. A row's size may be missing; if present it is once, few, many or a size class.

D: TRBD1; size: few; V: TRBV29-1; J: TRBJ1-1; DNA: TGCAGCGTTGAAGCGCCAGGGGGTAACATGAACACTGAAGCTTTCTTT; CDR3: CSVEAPGGNMNTEAFF
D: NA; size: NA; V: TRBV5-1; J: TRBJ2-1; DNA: TGCGCCAGCAGCCCGGGCCGGATGGAGCAGTTCTTC; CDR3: CASSPGRMEQFF
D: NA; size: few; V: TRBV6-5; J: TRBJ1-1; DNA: TGTGCCAGCAGTTACGCGGACAGCACTGAAGCTTTCTTT; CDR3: CASSYADSTEAFF
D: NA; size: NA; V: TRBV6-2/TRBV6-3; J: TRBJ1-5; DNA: TGTGCCAGCAGCCCTTCGGGAACGAACAATCAGCCCCAGCATTTT; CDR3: CASSPSGTNNQPQHF
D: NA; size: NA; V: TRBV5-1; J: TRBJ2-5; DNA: TGCGCCAGCAGCTTGGTGGGACGGCAAGAGACCCAGTACTTC; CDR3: CASSLVGRQETQYF
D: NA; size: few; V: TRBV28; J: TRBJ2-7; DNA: TGTGCCAGCATGATGGATCGGACTGGCTACGAGCAGTACTTC; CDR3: CASMMDRTGYEQYF
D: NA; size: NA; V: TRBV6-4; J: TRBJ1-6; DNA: TGTGCCAGCAGTGAATACCCCATCCACTTT; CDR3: CASSEYPIHF
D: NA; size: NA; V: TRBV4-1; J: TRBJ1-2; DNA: TGCGCCAGCAGCCAACTAGTTAATCCTTCAGGCTACACCTTC; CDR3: CASSQLVNPSGYTF
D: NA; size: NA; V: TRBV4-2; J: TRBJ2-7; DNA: TGTGCCAGCAGCCAAGATGGGCGGGGACAGCGCTACGAGCAGTACTTC; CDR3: CASSQDGRGQRYEQYF
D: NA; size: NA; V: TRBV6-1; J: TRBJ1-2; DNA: TGTGCCAGCAGTGAAGTGGACACAGGCGATGGCTACACCTTC; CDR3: CASSEVDTGDGYTF
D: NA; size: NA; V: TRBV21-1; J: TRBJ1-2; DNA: TGTGCCGGACCCGGACAGGGGGCGCAATTTGTTGGCTACACCTTC; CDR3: CAGPGQGAQFVGYTF
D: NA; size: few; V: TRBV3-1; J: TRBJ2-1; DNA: TGTGCCAGCAGCCAAGGCGGGGTCAAGTCGGATGAGCAGTTCTTC; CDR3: CASSQGGVKSDEQFF
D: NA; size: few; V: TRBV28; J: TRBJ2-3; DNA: TGTGCCAGCACTCCGGAGAAGGTTCTTGGGTCGCAGTATTTT; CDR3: CASTPEKVLGSQYF
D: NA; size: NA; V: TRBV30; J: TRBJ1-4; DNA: TGTGCCTGGAGTTTTTTTTCTGAAAAACTGTTTTTT; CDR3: CAWSFFSEKLFF
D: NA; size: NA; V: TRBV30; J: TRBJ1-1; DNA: TGTGCCTGGAGTAAGGCATTTGGCACTGAAGCTTTCTTT; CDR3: CAWSKAFGTEAFF
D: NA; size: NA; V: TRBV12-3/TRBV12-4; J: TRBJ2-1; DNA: TGTGCCAGCAGTTTAACAATCGGAGCGCAGGGGGGATGGAATGAGCAGTTCTTC; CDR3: CASSLTIGAQGGWNEQFF